What follows is one T cell receptor (beta chain) and its context. Its antigen is unknown. Per germline, CDR1 SEHNR and CDR2 FQNEAQ (reference sequence). The ends lost 6 bases at V and 4 bases at J; junction bases unmatched: 6. The CDR3 runs to 15 residues. An approximately 130-subject validation cohort, separate from the 666-subject first cohort, supplied the donors. This entry is derived from a study of cytomegalovirus exposure and HLA in healthy donors. TCRdb's table, derived via immunoSEQ multiplex PCR, lists solely in-frame clones and lacks some. The data show a few hundred thousand clones, with approximately 80% seen just once and about 14% held by the top ten. Overall study results and limits: Clusters of TCRs from the first cohort tended to co-occur in the roughly 120 validation repertoires (as a later analysis found). A few of the chains that were CMV-associated were confirmed in vitro to be specific for CMV antigens.

The receptor was isolated from a woman younger than 45 in good health and CMV-seropositive. The sample consisted of PBMCs. The chain joins TRBV7-9 to TRBJ2-5; TRBD2 aligns across 12 bases. CDR3 in amino acids: CASRSRLAGAETQYF. In nucleotides, the CDR3 is TGTGCCAGCAGGAGCCGACTAGCGGGAGCAGAGACCCAGTACTTC.